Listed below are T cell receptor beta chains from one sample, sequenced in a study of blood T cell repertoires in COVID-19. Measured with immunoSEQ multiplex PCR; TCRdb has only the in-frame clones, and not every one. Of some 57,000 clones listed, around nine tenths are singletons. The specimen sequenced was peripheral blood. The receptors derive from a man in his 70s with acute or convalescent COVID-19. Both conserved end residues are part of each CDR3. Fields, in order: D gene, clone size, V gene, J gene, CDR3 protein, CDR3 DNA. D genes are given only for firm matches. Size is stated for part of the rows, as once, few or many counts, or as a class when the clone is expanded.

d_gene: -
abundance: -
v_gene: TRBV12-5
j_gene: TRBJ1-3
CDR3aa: CASGLDTGITGNTIYF
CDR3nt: TGTGCTAGTGGTTTGGATACAGGGATCACTGGAAACACCATATATTTT

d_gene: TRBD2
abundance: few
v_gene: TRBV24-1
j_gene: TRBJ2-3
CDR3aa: CATQRGLTDTQYF
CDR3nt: TGTGCCACCCAGCGGGGGCTCACAGATACGCAGTATTTT

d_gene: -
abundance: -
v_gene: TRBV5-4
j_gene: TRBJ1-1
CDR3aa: CATEGVANTEAFF
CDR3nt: TGTGCCACCGAGGGGGTGGCGAACACTGAAGCTTTCTTT

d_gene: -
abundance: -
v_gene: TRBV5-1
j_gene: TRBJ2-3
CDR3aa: CASSLAGVGTDTQYF
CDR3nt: TGCGCCAGCAGCTTGGCAGGGGTGGGCACAGATACGCAGTATTTT

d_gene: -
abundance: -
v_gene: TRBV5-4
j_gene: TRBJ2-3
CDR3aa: CASSLAGGDTQYF
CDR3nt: TGTGCCAGCAGCTTGGCCGGGGGTGATACGCAGTATTTT

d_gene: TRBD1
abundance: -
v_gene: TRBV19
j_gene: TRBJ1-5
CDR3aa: CASSSRPLGQGRLQPQHF
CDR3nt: TGTGCCAGTAGTTCCCGACCCCTGGGACAGGGAAGGCTGCAGCCCCAGCATTTT

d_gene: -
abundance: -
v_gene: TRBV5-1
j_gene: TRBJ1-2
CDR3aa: CASSLEQNYGYTF
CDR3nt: TGCGCCAGCAGCTTGGAACAGAACTATGGCTACACCTTC

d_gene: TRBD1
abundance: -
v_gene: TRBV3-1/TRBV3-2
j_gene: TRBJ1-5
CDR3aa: CASSQGLTGAGLYSNQPQHF
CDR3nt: TGTGCCAGCAGCCAAGGCCTTACAGGGGCTGGTCTCTATAGCAATCAGCCCCAGCATTTT

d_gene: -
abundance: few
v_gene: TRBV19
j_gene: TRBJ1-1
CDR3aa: CASSITKTVAFF
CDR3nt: TGTGCCAGTAGTATTACCAAAACGGTGGCTTTCTTT

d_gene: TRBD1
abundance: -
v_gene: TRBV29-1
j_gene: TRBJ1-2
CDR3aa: CSVNGQGARYGYTF
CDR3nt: TGCAGCGTTAATGGACAGGGGGCGCGGTATGGCTACACCTTC

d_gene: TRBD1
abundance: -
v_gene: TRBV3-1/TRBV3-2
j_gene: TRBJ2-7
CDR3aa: CASSSRDRGPREQYF
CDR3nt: TGTGCCAGCAGCTCCAGGGACAGGGGCCCTCGCGAGCAGTACTTC

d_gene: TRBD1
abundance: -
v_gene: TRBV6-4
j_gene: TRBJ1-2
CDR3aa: CASSPQGAPRTLHYGYTF
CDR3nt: TGTGCCAGCAGTCCCCAGGGGGCCCCACGAACCTTACACTATGGCTACACCTTC

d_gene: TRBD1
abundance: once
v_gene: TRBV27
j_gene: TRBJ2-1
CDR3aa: CASSLVPGQDNEQFF
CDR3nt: TGTGCCAGCAGTTTAGTCCCGGGACAGGACAATGAGCAGTTCTTC

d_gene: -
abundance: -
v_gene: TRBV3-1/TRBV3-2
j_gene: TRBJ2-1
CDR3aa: CASSLGASSNEQFF
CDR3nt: TGTGCCAGCAGTCTAGGGGCCAGCAGCAATGAGCAGTTCTTC

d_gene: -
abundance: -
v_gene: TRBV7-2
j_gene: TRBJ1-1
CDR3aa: CASSLGGAYTEAFF
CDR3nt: TGTGCCAGCAGCTTAGGTGGAGCTTACACTGAAGCTTTCTTT

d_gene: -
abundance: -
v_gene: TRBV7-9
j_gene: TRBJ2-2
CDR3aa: CASRPQGRDTGELFF
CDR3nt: TGTGCCAGCAGACCCCAGGGGCGCGACACCGGGGAGCTGTTTTTT

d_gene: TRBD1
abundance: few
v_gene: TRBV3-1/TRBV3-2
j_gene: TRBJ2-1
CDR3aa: CASSKGQGSEQFF
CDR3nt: TGTGCCAGCAGCAAGGGACAGGGAAGTGAGCAGTTCTTC

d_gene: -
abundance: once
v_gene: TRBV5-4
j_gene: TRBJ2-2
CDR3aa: CASRPGGAENTGELFF
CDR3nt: TGTGCCAGCAGGCCCGGGGGAGCGGAAAACACCGGGGAGCTGTTTTTT

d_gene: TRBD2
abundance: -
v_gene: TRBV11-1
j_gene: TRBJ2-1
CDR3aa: CASSSTAPGGVDEQFF
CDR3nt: TGTGCCAGCAGCTCTACAGCGCCGGGGGGGGTCGATGAGCAGTTCTTC